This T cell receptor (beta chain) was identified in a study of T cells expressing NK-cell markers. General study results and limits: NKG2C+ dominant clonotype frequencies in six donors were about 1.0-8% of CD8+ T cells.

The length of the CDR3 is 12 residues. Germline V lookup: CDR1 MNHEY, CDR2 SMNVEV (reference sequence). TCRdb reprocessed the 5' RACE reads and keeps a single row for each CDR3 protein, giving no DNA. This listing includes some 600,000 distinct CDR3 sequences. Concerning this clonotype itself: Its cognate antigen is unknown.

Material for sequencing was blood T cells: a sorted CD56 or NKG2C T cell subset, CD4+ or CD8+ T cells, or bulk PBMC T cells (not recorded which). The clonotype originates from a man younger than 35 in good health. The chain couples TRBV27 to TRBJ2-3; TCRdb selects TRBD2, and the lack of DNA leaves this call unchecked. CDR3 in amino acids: CASRGLGLTQYF.